The subject of this entry is one T cell receptor (beta chain). The data derive from a study of blood T cell repertoires in COVID-19. Repertoires were generated with immunoSEQ multiplex PCR, while TCRdb's copy carries only in-frame clones and drops some. The table includes hundreds of thousands of clones, about nine tenths detected once. Germline V gene data show CDR1 as LNHDA and CDR2 as SQIVND (reference sequence). The CDR3 consists of 15 residues. Trimming removed 6 bases at V and 0 bases at J, with 12 bases between. What was sequenced was PBMCs or T cells enriched from blood (not recorded which). This rearrangement joins TRBV19 to TRBJ1-3; TRBD1 might be the D (5 bases). The TCR was taken from a man aged 45-65 years who had been exposed to COVID-19. This CDR3 is CASSRDSNSGNTIYF. In DNA form, the CDR3 reads TGTGCCAGTAGCAGGGACTCGAACTCTGGAAACACCATATATTTT.